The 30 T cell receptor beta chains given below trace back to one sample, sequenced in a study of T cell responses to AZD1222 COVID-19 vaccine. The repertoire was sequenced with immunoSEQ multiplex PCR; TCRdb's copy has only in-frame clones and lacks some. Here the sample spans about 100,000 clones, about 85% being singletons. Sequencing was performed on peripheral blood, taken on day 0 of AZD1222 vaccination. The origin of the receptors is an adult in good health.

The CDR3 region is CASRLGTGGYTF. The DNA for the CDR3 is TGTGCCAGCAGACTGGGGACTGGTGGCTACACCTTC. The chain uses TRBV12-3 or TRBV12-4 and TRBJ1-2, with D perhaps TRBD1 (5 bases). Trimming removed 6 bases from V and 7 bases from J, with 12 bases in between. CDR3 length equals 12 residues.

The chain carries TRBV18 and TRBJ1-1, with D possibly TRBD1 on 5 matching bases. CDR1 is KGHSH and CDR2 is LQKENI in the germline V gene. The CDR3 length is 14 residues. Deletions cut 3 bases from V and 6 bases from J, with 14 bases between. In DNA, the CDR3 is TGTGCCAGCTCACCTCAGGGTCCGAGGCCTGAAGCTTTCTTT. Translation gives CASSPQGPRPEAFF. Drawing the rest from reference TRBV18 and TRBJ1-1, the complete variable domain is NAGVMQNPRHLVRRRGQEARLRCSPMKGHSHVYWYRQLPEEGLKFMVYLQKENIIDESGMPKERFSAEFPKEGPSILRIQQVVRGDSAAYFCASSPQGPRPEAFFGQGTRLTVV.

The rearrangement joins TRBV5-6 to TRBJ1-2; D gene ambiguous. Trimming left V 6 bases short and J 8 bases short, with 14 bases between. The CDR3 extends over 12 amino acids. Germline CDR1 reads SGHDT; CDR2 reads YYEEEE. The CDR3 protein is CASTRDFGGYTF. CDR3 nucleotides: TGTGCCAGCACCCGGGATTTCGGAGGCTACACCTTC.

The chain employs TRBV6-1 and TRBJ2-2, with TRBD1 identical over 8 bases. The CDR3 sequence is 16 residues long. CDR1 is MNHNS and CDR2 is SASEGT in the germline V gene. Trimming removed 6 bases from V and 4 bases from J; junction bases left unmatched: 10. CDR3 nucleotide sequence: TGTGCCAGCAGGGAACAGGGGGAGGTTCGCACCGGGGAGCTGTTTTTT. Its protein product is CASREQGEVRTGELFF.

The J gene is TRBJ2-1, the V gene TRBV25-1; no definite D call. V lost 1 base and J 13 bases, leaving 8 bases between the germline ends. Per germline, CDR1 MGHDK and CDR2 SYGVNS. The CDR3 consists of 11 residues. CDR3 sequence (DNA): TGTGCCAGCAGTGAATGGCCTAGACAGTTCTTC. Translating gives CASSEWPRQFF. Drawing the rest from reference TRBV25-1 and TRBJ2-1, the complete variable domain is EADIYQTPRYLVIGTGKKITLECSQTMGHDKMYWYQQDPGMELHLIHYSYGVNSTEKGDLSSESTVSRIRTEHFPLTLESARPSHTSQYLCASSEWPRQFFGPGTRLTVL.

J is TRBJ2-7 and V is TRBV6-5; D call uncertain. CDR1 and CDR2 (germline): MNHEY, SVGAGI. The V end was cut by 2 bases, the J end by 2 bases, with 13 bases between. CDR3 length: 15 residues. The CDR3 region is CASSYLPGSTYEQYF. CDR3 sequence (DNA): TGTGCCAGCAGTTACCTTCCAGGCAGCACCTACGAGCAGTACTTC.

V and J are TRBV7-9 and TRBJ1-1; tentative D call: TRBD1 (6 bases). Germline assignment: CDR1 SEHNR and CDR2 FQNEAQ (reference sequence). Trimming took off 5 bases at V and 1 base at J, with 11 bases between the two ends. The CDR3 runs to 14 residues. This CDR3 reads CASSSRQENTEAFF. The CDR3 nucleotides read TGTGCCAGCAGCAGCCGACAGGAGAACACTGAAGCTTTCTTT.

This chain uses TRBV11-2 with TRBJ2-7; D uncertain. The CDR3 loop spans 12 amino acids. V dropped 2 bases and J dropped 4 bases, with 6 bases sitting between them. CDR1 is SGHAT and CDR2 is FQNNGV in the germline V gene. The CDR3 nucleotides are TGTGCCAGCAGCTTAAGGTATTACGAGCAGTACTTC. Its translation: CASSLRYYEQYF.

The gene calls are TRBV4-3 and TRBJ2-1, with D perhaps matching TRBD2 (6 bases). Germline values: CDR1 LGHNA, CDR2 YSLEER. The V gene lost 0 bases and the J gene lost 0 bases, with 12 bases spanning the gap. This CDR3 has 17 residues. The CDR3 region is CASSQDHGGSSYNEQFF. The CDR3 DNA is TGCGCCAGCAGCCAAGATCACGGAGGGAGCTCCTACAATGAGCAGTTCTTC.

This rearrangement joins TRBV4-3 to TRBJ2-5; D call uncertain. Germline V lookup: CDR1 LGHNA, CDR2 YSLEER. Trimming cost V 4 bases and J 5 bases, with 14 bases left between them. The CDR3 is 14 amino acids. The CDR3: CASSRSWGVETQYF. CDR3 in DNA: TGCGCCAGCAGCCGGTCATGGGGTGTTGAGACCCAGTACTTC.

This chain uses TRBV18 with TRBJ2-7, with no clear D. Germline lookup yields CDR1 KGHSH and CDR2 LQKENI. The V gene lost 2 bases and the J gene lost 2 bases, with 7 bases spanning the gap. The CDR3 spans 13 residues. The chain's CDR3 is CASSPGVPYEQYF. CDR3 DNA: TGTGCCAGCTCACCAGGCGTACCCTACGAGCAGTACTTC. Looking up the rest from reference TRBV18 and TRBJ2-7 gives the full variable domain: NAGVMQNPRHLVRRRGQEARLRCSPMKGHSHVYWYRQLPEEGLKFMVYLQKENIIDESGMPKERFSAEFPKEGPSILRIQQVVRGDSAAYFCASSPGVPYEQYFGPGTRLTVT.

The CDR3 DNA sequence: TGTGCCAGTATGTCAGGGGCCTCTGGAAACACCATATATTTT. Protein product: CASMSGASGNTIYF. The gene calls are TRBV19 and TRBJ1-3, with D perhaps matching TRBD1 (6 bases). This CDR3 has 14 residues. The germline V gene encodes CDR1 LNHDA and CDR2 SQIVND (reference sequence). The germline V and J ends were trimmed by 7 bases and 0 bases, with 10 bases remaining between them.

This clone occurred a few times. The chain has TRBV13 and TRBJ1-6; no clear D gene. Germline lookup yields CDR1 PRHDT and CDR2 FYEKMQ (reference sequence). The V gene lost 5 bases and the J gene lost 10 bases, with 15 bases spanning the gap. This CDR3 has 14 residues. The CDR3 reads CASSLKETGSPLHF. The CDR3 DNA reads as TGTGCCAGCAGCCTAAAAGAAACTGGCTCACCCCTCCACTTT.

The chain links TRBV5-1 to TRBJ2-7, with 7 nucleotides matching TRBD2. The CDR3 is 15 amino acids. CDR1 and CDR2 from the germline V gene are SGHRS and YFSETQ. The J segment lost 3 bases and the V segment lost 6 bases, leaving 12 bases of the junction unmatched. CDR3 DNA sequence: TGCGCCAGCAAGTCATCCGGGCTAGCGGTCTACGAGCAGTACTTC. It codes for CASKSSGLAVYEQYF.

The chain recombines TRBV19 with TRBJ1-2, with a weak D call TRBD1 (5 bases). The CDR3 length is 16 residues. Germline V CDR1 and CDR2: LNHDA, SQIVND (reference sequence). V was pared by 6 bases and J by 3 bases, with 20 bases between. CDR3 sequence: CASSLGRDQSYYGYTF. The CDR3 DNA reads TGTGCCAGTAGCCTCGGCAGGGACCAGAGTTACTATGGCTACACCTTC.

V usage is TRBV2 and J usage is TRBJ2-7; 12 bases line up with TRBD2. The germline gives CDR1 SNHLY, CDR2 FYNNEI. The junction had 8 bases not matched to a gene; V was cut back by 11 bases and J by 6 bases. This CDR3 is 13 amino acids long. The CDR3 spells CAGRLAGVSEQYF. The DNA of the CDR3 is TGTGCCGGTCGACTAGCGGGAGTTTCCGAGCAGTACTTC.

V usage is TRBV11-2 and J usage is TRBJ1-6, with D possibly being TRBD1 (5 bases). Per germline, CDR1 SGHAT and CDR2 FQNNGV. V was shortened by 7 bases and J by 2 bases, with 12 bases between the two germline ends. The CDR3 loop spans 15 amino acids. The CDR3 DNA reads TGTGCCAGCACCCTCACAGGAACCTATAATTCACCCCTCCACTTT. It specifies CASTLTGTYNSPLHF.

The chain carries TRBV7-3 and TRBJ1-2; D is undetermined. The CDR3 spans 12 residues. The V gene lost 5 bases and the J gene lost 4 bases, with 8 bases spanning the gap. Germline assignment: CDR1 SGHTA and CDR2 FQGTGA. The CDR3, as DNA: TGTGCCAGCAGCCCAGGTGGCTATGGCTACACCTTC. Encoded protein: CASSPGGYGYTF.

In DNA, the CDR3 is TGTGCCAGCAGTCCGGGACTAGAGCACGGGGAGCTGTTTTTT. This gives the protein CASSPGLEHGELFF. This sequence joins TRBV6-5 and TRBJ2-2; TRBD2 aligns across 8 bases. This CDR3 comprises 14 residues. V dropped 5 bases and J dropped 7; count of bases not matched to a gene: 6. Germline CDR1 MNHEY, CDR2 SVGAGI.

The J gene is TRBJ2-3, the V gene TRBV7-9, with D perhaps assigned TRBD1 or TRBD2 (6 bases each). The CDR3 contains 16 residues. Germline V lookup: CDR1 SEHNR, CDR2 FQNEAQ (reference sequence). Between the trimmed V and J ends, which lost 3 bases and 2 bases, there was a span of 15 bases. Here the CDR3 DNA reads TGTGCCAGCAGCTTTGGGGGGCGGGGACACACAGATACGCAGTATTTT. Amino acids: CASSFGGRGHTDTQYF.

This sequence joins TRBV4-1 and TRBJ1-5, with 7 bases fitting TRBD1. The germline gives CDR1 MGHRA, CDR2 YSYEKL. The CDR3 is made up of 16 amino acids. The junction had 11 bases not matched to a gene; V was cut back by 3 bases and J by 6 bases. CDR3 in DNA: TGCGCCAGCAGCCAGCCGACCGGGACAGTATCTCAGCCCCAGCATTTT. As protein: CASSQPTGTVSQPQHF.

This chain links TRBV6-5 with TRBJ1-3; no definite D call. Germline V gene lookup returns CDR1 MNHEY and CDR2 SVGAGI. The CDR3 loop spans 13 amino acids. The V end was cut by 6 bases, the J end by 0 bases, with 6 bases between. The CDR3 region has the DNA TGTGCCAGCAGAAAGCCCTCTGGAAACACCATATATTTT. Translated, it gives CASRKPSGNTIYF.

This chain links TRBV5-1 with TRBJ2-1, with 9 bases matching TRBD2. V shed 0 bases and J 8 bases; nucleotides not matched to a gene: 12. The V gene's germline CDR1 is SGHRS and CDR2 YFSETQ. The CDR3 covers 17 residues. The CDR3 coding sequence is TGCGCCAGCAGCTTGGCCATTAGCGGGAGTGGTGGCGATGAGCAGTTCTTC. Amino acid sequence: CASSLAISGSGGDEQFF.

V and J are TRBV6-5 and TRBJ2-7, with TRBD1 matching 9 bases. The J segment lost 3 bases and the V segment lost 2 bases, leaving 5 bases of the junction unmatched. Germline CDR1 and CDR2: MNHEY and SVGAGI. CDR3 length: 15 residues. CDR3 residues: CASSYSTGGGYEQYF. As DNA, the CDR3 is TGTGCCAGCAGTTACAGCACAGGGGGCGGCTACGAGCAGTACTTC.

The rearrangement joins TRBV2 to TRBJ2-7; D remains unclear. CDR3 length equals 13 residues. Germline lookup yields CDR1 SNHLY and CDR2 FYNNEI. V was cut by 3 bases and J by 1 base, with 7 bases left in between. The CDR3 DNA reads TGTGCCAGCAGTGACGACTCATCCTACGAGCAGTACTTC. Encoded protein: CASSDDSSYEQYF.

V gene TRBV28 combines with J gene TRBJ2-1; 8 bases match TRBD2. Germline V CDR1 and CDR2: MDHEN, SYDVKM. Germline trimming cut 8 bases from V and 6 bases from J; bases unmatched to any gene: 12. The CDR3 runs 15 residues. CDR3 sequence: CASQLAGGFSNEQFF. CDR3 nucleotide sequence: TGTGCCAGCCAATTGGCGGGAGGTTTCTCCAATGAGCAGTTCTTC. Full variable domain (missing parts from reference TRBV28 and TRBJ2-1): DVKVTQSSRYLVKRTGEKVFLECVQDMDHENMFWYRQDPGLGLRLIYFSYDVKMKEKGDIPEGYSVSREKKERFSLILESASTNQTSMYLCASQLAGGFSNEQFFGPGTRLTVL.

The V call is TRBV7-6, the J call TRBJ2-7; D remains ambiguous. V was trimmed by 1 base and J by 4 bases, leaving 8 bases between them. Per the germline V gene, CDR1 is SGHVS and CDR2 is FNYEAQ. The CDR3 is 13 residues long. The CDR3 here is CASSLEAPYEQYF. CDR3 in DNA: TGTGCCAGCAGCTTAGAGGCCCCATACGAGCAGTACTTC.

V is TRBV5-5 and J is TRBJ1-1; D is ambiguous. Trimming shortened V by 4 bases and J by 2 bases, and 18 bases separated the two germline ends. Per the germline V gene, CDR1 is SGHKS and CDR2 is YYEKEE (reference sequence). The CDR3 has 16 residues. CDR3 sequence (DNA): TGTGCCAGCAGCCTCCCAATGGGAGGGCGAAACACTGAAGCTTTCTTT. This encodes CASSLPMGGRNTEAFF.

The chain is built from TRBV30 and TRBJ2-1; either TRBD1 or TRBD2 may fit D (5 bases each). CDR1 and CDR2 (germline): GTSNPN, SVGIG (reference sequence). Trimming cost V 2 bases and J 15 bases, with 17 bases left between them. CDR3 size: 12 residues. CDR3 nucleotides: TGTGCCTGGAGTCTACAAAGGGGAGACCGGTTCTTC. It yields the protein CAWSLQRGDRFF.

For the CDR3, the DNA is TGTGCCAGTAGTATCCGCTCTGGGGCCAACGTCCTGACTTTC. It codes for CASSIRSGANVLTF. The chain is built from TRBV19 and TRBJ2-6; D call uncertain. The length of the CDR3 is 14 residues. Germline loops: CDR1 LNHDA, CDR2 SQIVND (reference sequence). V dropped 3 bases and J dropped 0 bases, with 3 bases sitting between them.